This T cell receptor (beta chain) was captured by sequencing in a study of blood T cell repertoires in COVID-19. About the study: Collection of acute and convalescent COVID-19 samples took place in the United States, Italy and Spain. Sources were T cells, B-cell-depleted T cells, or PBMCs; the material itself was cDNA or gDNA.

How the authors handled the data: Reference gene primers were amplified, and this amplification served to estimate nucleated cell counts. Clones were sequenced by immunoSEQ multiplex PCR, and TCRdb holds only the in-frame ones, with some missing. V, J and clone size are taken as reported in that table, and D and trimming were inferred from the DNA itself. The sample has 200,000 or so clones; approximately 91% are singletons. This CDR3 is 15 amino acids long. Germline V gene sequence: CDR1 MNHEY, CDR2 SVGEGT. V lost 2 bases, J lost 3 bases, and 5 bases stayed unmatched. The receptor was isolated from a man aged 65 to 79 with active or convalescent COVID-19. Input material: peripheral blood. J is TRBJ2-7 and V is TRBV6-2 or TRBV6-3; 9 nucleotides align to TRBD2. The CDR3 DNA reads TGTGCCAGCAGTTACCCCTTAGCGGGAGTCTACGAGCAGTACTTC. Its protein is CASSYPLAGVYEQYF.